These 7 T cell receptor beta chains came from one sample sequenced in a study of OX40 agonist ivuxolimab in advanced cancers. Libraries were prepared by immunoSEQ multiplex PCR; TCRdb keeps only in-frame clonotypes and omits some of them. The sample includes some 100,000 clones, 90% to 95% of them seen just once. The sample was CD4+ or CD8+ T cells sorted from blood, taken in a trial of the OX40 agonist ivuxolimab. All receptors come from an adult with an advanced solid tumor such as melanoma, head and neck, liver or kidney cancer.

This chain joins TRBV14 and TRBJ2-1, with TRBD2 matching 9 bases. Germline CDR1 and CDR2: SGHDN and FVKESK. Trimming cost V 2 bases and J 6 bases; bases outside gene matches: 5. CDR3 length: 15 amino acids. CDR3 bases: TGTGCCAGCAGCCAACTAGCGGGATATACCAATGAGCAGTTCTTC. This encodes CASSQLAGYTNEQFF.

CDR3 coding DNA: TGTGCCAGTAGTTTTAGACAGGGTGGCTATGGCTACACCTTC. It yields the protein CASSFRQGGYGYTF. V is TRBV19 and J is TRBJ1-2; 7 bases match TRBD1. Trimming at V came to 5 bases and at J to 4 bases, leaving 7 bases not matched to a gene. Germline V gene lookup returns CDR1 LNHDA and CDR2 SQIVND (reference sequence). This CDR3 spans 14 amino acids.

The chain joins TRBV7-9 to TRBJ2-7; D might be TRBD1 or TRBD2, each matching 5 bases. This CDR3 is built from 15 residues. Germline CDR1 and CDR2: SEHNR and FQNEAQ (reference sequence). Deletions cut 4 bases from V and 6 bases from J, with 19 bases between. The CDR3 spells CASSSQPTRDGEQYF. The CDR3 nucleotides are TGTGCCAGCAGCTCCCAGCCGACGAGGGACGGCGAGCAGTACTTC.

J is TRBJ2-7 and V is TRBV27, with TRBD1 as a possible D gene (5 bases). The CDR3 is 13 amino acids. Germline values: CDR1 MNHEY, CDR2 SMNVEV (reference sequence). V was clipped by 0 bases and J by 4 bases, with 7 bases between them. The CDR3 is CASSLSQGYEQYF. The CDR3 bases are TGTGCCAGCAGTTTATCTCAGGGTTACGAGCAGTACTTC.

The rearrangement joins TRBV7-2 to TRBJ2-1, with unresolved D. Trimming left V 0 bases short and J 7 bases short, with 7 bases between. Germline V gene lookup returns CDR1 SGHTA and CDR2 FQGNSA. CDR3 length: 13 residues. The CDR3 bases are TGTGCCAGCAGCTTAGCGTTCGGTAATGAGCAGTTCTTC. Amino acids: CASSLAFGNEQFF.

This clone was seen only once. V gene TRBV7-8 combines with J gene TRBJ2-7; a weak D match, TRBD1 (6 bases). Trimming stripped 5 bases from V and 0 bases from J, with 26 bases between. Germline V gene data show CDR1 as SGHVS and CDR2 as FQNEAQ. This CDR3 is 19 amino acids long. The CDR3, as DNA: TGTGCCAGCAGCCTTTACTGGACAGAGGGTCCGCTGAGCTCCTACGAGCAGTACTTC. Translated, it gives CASSLYWTEGPLSSYEQYF.

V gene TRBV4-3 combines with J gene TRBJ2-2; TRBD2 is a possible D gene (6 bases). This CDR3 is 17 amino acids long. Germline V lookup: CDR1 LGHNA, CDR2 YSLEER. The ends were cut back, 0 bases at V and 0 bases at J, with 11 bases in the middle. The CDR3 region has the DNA TGCGCCAGCAGCCAAGAGGTCGGGGGATCGAACACCGGGGAGCTGTTTTTT. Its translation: CASSQEVGGSNTGELFF.